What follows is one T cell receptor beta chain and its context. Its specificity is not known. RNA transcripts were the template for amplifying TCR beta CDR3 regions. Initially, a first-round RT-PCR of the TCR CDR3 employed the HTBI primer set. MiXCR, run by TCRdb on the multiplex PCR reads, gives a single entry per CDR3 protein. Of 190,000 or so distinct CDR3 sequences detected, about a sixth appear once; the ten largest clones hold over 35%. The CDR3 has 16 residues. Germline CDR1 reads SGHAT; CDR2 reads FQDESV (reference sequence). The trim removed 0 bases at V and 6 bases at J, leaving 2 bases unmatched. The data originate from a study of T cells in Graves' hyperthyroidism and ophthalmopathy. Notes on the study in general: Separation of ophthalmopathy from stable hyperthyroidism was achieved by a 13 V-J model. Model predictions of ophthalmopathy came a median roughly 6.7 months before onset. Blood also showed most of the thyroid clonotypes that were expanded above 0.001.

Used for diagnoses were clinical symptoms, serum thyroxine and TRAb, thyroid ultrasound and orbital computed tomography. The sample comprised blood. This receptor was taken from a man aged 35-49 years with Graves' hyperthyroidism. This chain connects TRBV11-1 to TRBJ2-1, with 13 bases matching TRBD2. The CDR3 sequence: CASSLARLAGGNEQFF. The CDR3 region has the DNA TGTGCCAGCAGCTTAGCTCGACTAGCGGGGGGCAATGAGCAGTTCTTC.